This T cell receptor (beta chain) emerged from a study of breast tumors, draining lymph nodes, adjacent tissues. V was pared by 8 bases and J by 6 bases, with 13 bases between. The germline gives CDR1 MRHNA, CDR2 SNTAGT. The CDR3 contains 13 residues. Regarding this clonotype: The antigen remains unidentified. A much larger clone lies a single base off, so this may be a read error.

TCRdb reanalysed the multiplex PCR reads using MiXCR and keeps one entry per CDR3 protein. The sample lists 100,000 to 150,000 distinct CDR3 sequences; 20% to 25% were seen once. Samples came from axillary lymph nodes draining the breast cancer. General observations from the study: Data fit most tumor T cells coming from lymph node, expanding in tumor. Compared with basal-like, luminal-like tumors shared significantly more repertoire with nontumor tissue. Tumor TCR diversity was below lymph nodes but above nontumor tissue.

The origin of this receptor is a female donor with breast cancer. Some clones in this sample may be carry-over from other donors' samples. The sample comprised axillary lymph node tissue. The rearrangement links TRBV6-4 to TRBJ2-2; unclear D gene. The CDR3 reads CASPLCWAGELFF. CDR3 nucleotides: TGTGCCAGCCCCCTGTGCTGGGCCGGGGAGCTGTTTTTT.